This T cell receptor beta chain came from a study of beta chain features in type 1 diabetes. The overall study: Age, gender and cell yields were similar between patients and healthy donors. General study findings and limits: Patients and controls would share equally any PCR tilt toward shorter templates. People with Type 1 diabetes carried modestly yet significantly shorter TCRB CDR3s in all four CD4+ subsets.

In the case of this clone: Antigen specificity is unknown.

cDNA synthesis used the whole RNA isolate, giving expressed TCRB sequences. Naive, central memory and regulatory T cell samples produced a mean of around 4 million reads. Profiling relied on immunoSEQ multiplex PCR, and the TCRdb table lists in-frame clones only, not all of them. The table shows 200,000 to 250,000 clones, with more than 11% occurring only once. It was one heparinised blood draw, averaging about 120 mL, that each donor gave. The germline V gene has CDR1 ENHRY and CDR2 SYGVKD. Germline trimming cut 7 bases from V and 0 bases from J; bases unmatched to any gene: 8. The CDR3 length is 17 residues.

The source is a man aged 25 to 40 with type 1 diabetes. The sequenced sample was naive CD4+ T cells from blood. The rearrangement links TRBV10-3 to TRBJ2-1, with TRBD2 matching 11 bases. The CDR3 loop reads CAITPGTSGISYNEQFF. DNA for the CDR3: TGTGCCATCACCCCGGGGACTAGCGGTATCTCCTACAATGAGCAGTTCTTC.